The next 21 T cell receptor beta chains were all read from a single sample in a study of blood T cell repertoires in COVID-19. TCRdb's table, derived via immunoSEQ multiplex PCR, lists solely in-frame clones and lacks some. Of 150,000 or so clones listed, about 83% are singletons. Sequencing was carried out using peripheral blood. Receptors were obtained from a human donor in a cohort sampled during active COVID-19.

The chain carries TRBV24-1 and TRBJ2-3; maybe TRBD1 (5 bases). Between the trimmed V and J ends, which lost 7 bases and 6 bases, there was a span of 16 bases. The germline V gene encodes CDR1 KGHDR and CDR2 SFDVKD. CDR3 length equals 14 residues. CDR3 bases: TGTGCCACCAGCTTGAGTGGGTGGGGCGATACGCAGTATTTT. Its protein product is CATSLSGWGDTQYF.

The genes are TRBV5-1 and TRBJ2-7, with D hard to call. This CDR3 has 13 amino acids. CDR1 and CDR2 from the germline V gene are SGHRS and YFSETQ. V was pared by 10 bases and J by 3 bases, with 17 bases between. The CDR3: CASRLEMIYEQYF. Written as DNA, the CDR3 is TGCGCCTCCAGGCTGGAAATGATCTACGAGCAGTACTTC.

This clone was observed many times. CDR3 in amino acids: CASSAPQGETQYF. The CDR3 region has the DNA TGTGCCAGCAGCGCACCCCAGGGAGAGACCCAGTACTTC. This sequence joins TRBV9 and TRBJ2-5, with D perhaps matching TRBD1 (5 bases). The germline V gene encodes CDR1 SGDLS and CDR2 YYNGEE. The CDR3 is 13 amino acids. The germline V and J ends were trimmed by 3 bases and 4 bases, with 10 bases remaining between them.

The rearrangement joins TRBV11-3 to TRBJ2-3; no definite D call. CDR1 SGHNT and CDR2 YENEEA come from the germline V gene. This CDR3 has 13 residues. The germline V and J ends were trimmed by 2 bases and 2 bases, with 5 bases remaining between them. CDR3 nucleotide sequence: TGTGCCAGCAGCTTACCTTCCACAGATACGCAGTATTTT. It encodes CASSLPSTDTQYF.

This clone was detected only once. The chain is built from TRBV5-1 and TRBJ2-3; TRBD2 might be the D (6 bases). The CDR3 consists of 12 residues. CDR1 is SGHRS and CDR2 is YFSETQ in the germline V gene. The V end lost 3 bases, the J end lost 5 bases, and 7 bases lay between the germline ends. CDR3 protein: CASSSRGDTQYF. The CDR3 DNA follows: TGCGCCAGCAGCTCGCGGGGAGATACGCAGTATTTT.

The rearrangement joins TRBV5-1 to TRBJ1-1, with TRBD1 matching 9 bases. CDR1 and CDR2 (germline): SGHRS, YFSETQ. V lost 1 base to trimming and J lost 7 bases; unmatched junction nucleotides: 8. The CDR3 runs to 15 residues. As DNA, the CDR3 is TGCGCCAGCAGCTTGCTCCGGACAGGGGTTAGTGAAGCTTTCTTT. This translates into CASSLLRTGVSEAFF.

The chain recombines TRBV9 with TRBJ2-3; TRBD2 might be the D (5 bases). This CDR3 is 15 amino acids long. The germline gives CDR1 SGDLS, CDR2 YYNGEE. Between the trimmed V and J ends, which lost 2 bases and 0 bases, there was a span of 10 bases. In DNA, the CDR3 is TGTGCCAGCAGCGTCGAGGGTGTAAGCACAGATACGCAGTATTTT. Translated, it gives CASSVEGVSTDTQYF.

Written as DNA, the CDR3 is TGTGCCACCAGTGGGGCTAGCGGTGACAATGAGCAGTTCTTC. It codes for CATSGASGDNEQFF. The rearrangement joins TRBV24-1 to TRBJ2-1; 7 bases map to TRBD2. V lost 5 bases, J lost 5 bases, and 5 bases stayed unmatched. CDR3 size: 14 residues. CDR1 and CDR2 from the germline V gene are KGHDR and SFDVKD.

V gene TRBV4-1 combines with J gene TRBJ1-2; tentative D call: TRBD1 (5 bases). The germline V gene has CDR1 MGHRA and CDR2 YSYEKL. The CDR3 runs to 16 residues. V gave up 0 bases and J gave up 4 bases, with 15 bases separating them. The CDR3 coding sequence is TGCGCCAGCAGCCAAGATTTCTCAGCAGGGATCTATGGCTACACCTTC. This sequence encodes CASSQDFSAGIYGYTF.

V gene TRBV7-3 combines with J gene TRBJ2-3; 11 nucleotides line up with TRBD2. V trimming: 9 bases; J trimming: 2 bases; junction bases outside the gene matches: 4. From germline, CDR1 is SGHTA and CDR2 FQGTGA. The CDR3 covers 14 residues. The CDR3 DNA reads as TGTGCCAGTGGGACTAGCGGAAACACAGATACGCAGTATTTT. As protein: CASGTSGNTDTQYF.

The rearrangement links TRBV9 to TRBJ2-7; perhaps TRBD1 as D (6 bases). Trimming cost V 2 bases and J 7 bases, with 22 bases left between them. Germline CDR1 is SGDLS and CDR2 is YYNGEE. The CDR3 sequence is 16 residues long. CDR3 protein: CASSVSTGSSGWEQYF. CDR3 bases: TGTGCCAGCAGCGTTTCCACAGGGTCCTCGGGGTGGGAGCAGTACTTC.

This clone is a singleton in its sample. The chain is built from TRBV18 and TRBJ2-2; 7 nucleotides match TRBD2. This CDR3 is 15 amino acids long. V dropped 5 bases and J dropped 7; count of bases not matched to a gene: 10. Germline-derived CDR1 and CDR2 are KGHSH and LQKENI. The CDR3: CASSKESGTGGELFF. DNA of the CDR3: TGTGCCAGCTCAAAGGAAAGCGGGACCGGCGGGGAGCTGTTTTTT. Based on the CDR3 plus reference TRBV18 and TRBJ2-2, the full variable domain is NAGVMQNPRHLVRRRGQEARLRCSPMKGHSHVYWYRQLPEEGLKFMVYLQKENIIDESGMPKERFSAEFPKEGPSILRIQQVVRGDSAAYFCASSKESGTGGELFFGEGSRLTVL.

This clone is a singleton in its sample. The chain uses TRBV6-6 and TRBJ2-1; no clear D. Germline assignment: CDR1 MNHNY and CDR2 SVGAGI (reference sequence). CDR3 length: 13 residues. V lost 9 bases and J 2 bases, leaving 11 bases between the germline ends. Written as DNA, the CDR3 is TGTGCCAGTTCTGCCCTACCCTACAATGAGCAGTTCTTC. Its protein is CASSALPYNEQFF.

The chain combines TRBV5-5 with TRBJ2-7, with TRBD1 identical over 11 bases. CDR1 and CDR2 from the germline V gene are SGHKS and YYEKEE (reference sequence). This CDR3 has 15 residues. Trimming removed 0 bases from V and 4 bases from J; junction bases left unmatched: 3. The CDR3 nucleotides read TGTGCCAGCAGCTTGGCCGGGACAGGGGGGTACGAGCAGTACTTC. Amino acid sequence: CASSLAGTGGYEQYF.

In its sample, this clone was seen a few times. The J gene is TRBJ2-7, the V gene TRBV7-6, with 10 nucleotides matching TRBD2. J lost 1 base, V lost 5 bases, and 5 bases had no gene match. Germline CDR1 SGHVS, CDR2 FNYEAQ. This CDR3 has 15 amino acids. In nucleotides, the CDR3 is TGTGCCAGCAGCGTTGGGACTAGCGCTTCCTACGAGCAGTACTTC. This sequence encodes CASSVGTSASYEQYF.

The sample holds one count of this clone. The CDR3 loop is CASSLASNTGELFF. DNA of the CDR3: TGTGCCAGCAGTCTAGCGTCGAACACCGGGGAGCTGTTTTTT. The chain is built from TRBV9 and TRBJ2-2; possible D gene TRBD2, 6 bases. Germline lookup yields CDR1 SGDLS and CDR2 YYNGEE. The V gene lost 5 bases and the J gene lost 0 bases, with 8 bases spanning the gap. The CDR3 runs to 14 residues.

The chain carries TRBV7-6 and TRBJ2-5; TRBD1 aligns across 7 bases. This CDR3 contains 15 residues. The germline V gene encodes CDR1 SGHVS and CDR2 FNYEAQ. V shed 5 bases, J shed 3 bases, and the junction held 9 bases outside the gene matches. The CDR3 region is CASSPARGSEETQYF. Here the CDR3 DNA reads TGTGCCAGCAGCCCCGCCAGGGGGTCCGAAGAGACCCAGTACTTC.

This clone occurred a few times. The chain uses TRBV9 and TRBJ1-1, with 7 bases lining up with TRBD1. CDR3 length: 17 amino acids. CDR1 is SGDLS and CDR2 is YYNGEE in the germline V gene. V was pared by 0 bases and J by 0 bases, with 8 bases of the junction left unmatched. The DNA of the CDR3 is TGTGCCAGCAGCGTAGAGGGGGGACAGACTATGAACACTGAAGCTTTCTTT. This translates into CASSVEGGQTMNTEAFF.

The V call is TRBV28, the J call TRBJ1-1; TRBD1 is a possible D gene (6 bases). This CDR3 region has 11 residues. The V and J ends lost 6 bases and 11 bases respectively, with 13 bases between them. Per germline, CDR1 MDHEN and CDR2 SYDVKM. The CDR3 is CASSARGGAFF. For the CDR3, the DNA is TGTGCCAGCAGCGCAAGGGGGGGGGCTTTCTTT.

This clone has just a few counts. V and J are TRBV29-1 and TRBJ1-1; TRBD1 agrees at 8 bases. Germline CDR1 and CDR2: SQVTM and ANQGSEA. CDR3 length: 13 amino acids. The V and J ends lost 8 bases and 1 base, in that order; junction bases with no gene match: 6. The CDR3 nucleotides are TGCAGCATTGTACAGGGGGGGAACACTGAAGCTTTCTTT. Encoded protein: CSIVQGGNTEAFF.

The chain has TRBV6-5 and TRBJ2-2; a possible D gene is TRBD2 (6 bases). V dropped 4 bases and J dropped 7 bases, with 19 bases sitting between them. Germline V lookup: CDR1 MNHEY, CDR2 SVGAGI. The CDR3 is 16 amino acids. CDR3 in DNA: TGTGCCAGCAGTTCTCCAGCGGGCAGGGTTCACGGGGAGCTGTTTTTT. Its translation: CASSSPAGRVHGELFF.